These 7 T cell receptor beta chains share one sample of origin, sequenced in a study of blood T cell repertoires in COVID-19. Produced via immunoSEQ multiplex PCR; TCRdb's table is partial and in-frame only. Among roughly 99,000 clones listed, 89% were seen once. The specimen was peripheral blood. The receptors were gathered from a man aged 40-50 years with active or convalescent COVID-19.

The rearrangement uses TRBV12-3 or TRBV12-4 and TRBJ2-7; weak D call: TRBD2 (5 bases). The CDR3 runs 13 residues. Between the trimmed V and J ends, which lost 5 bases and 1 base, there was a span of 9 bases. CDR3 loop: CASSPGLSYEQYF. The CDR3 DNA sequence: TGTGCCAGCAGTCCCGGACTGTCCTACGAGCAGTACTTC.

CDR3 coding DNA: TGTGCCAGCAGCTTAGCCGGGTGGGATACGCAGTATTTT. This gives the protein CASSLAGWDTQYF. This sequence joins TRBV7-2 and TRBJ2-3; D is uncertain. This CDR3 region has 13 residues. Trimming took 0 bases from V and 6 from J, leaving 7 bases between them. CDR1 is SGHTA and CDR2 is FQGNSA in the germline V gene.

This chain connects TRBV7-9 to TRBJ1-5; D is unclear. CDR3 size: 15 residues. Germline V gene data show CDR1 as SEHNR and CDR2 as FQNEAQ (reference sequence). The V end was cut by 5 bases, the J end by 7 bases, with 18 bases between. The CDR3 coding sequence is TGTGCCAGCAGCCTCTTCGGTACAGAGGGACAGCCCCAGCATTTT. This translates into CASSLFGTEGQPQHF.

DNA of the CDR3: TGTGCCATCAGTGAGACCCGGGACACCACCGGGGAGCTGTTTTTT. Its protein is CAISETRDTTGELFF. This chain joins TRBV10-3 and TRBJ2-2; possibly TRBD1 for D (6 bases). In germline, CDR1 is ENHRY, CDR2 SYGVKD. V was shortened by 2 bases and J by 4 bases, with 11 bases between the two germline ends. The length of the CDR3 is 15 residues.

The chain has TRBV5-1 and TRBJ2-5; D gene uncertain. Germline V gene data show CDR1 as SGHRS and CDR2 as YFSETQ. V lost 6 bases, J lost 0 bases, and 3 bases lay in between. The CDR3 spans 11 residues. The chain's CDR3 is CASTYQETQYF. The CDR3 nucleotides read TGCGCCAGCACGTACCAAGAGACCCAGTACTTC. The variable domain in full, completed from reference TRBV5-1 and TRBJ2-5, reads KAGVTQTPRYLIKTRGQQVTLSCSPISGHRSVSWYQQTPGQGLQFLFEYFSETQRNKGNFPGRFSGRQFSNSRSEMNVSTLELGDSALYLCASTYQETQYFGPGTRLLVL.

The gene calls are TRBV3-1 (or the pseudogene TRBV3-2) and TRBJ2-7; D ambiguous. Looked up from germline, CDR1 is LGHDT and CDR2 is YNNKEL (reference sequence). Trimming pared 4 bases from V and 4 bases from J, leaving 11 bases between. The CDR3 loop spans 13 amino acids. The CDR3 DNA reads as TGTGCCAGCAGCCTCCAGCCCGGGTACGAGCAGTACTTC. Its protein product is CASSLQPGYEQYF.

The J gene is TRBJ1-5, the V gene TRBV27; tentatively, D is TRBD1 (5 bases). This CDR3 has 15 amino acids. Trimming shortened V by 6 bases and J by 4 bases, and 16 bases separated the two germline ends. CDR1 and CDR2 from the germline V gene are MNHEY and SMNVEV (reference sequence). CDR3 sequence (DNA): TGTGCCAGCAGATACCAGGGACGGGAGAATCAGCCCCAGCATTTT. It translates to CASRYQGRENQPQHF.